This is a list of T cell receptor beta chains from one sample in a study of blood T cell repertoires in COVID-19. Using immunoSEQ multiplex PCR, the repertoire was profiled, and TCRdb retains in-frame clones only, with some absent. The sample has some 100,000 clones; about 84% are singletons. Sequencing used peripheral blood. These receptors all stem from a man in his fifties or sixties with acute or convalescent COVID-19. Both conserved end residues are trimmed from each CDR3.

V gene,J gene,CDR3 protein
TRBV7-2,TRBJ2-7,ASSLVGSGSVWSYEQY
TRBV6-6,TRBJ2-1,ASTRSSGSNSYNEQF
TRBV30,TRBJ1-5,AWAGHLNQPQH
TRBV7-2,TRBJ2-3,ASSLTLAGGGDTQY
TRBV5-1,TRBJ1-4,ASSFGTGEKLF
TRBV15,TRBJ1-1,ATSRDRAGTEAF
TRBV9,TRBJ2-5,ASSSDRVRETQY
TRBV6-5,TRBJ2-3,ASSFLLSTDTQY
TRBV3-1/TRBV3-2,TRBJ2-5,ASSQSGKGAAGWAQETQY
TRBV5-1,TRBJ2-7,ASSSRGTGGYEQY
TRBV7-2,TRBJ2-7,ASSPKQDGSYEQY
TRBV6-1,TRBJ2-5,ASSGPAATLQETQY
TRBV5-5,TRBJ1-6,ASSSDRLDSPLH
TRBV6-5,TRBJ2-7,ASSPRTGLDEQY
TRBV28,TRBJ2-6,ASSSPSVPVLT
TRBV25-1,TRBJ2-3,ASTATGKPSLGDTQY
TRBV19,TRBJ2-1,ASSIGLAEVYNEQF
TRBV3-1/TRBV3-2,TRBJ2-5,ASSLATGAETQY
TRBV2,TRBJ2-1,ASRSRSGTSVYNEQF
TRBV19,TRBJ2-5,ASSIPGLAAKETQY
TRBV6-2/TRBV6-3,TRBJ1-6,ASSYPRWGGMDSPLH
TRBV18,TRBJ1-1,ASSPYAGQQNTEAF
TRBV5-1,TRBJ2-3,ASSLLGQGTDTQY
TRBV25-1,TRBJ2-7,ASRGDWDYEQY
TRBV18,TRBJ1-1,ASSPPVRVGTEAF
TRBV5-8,TRBJ2-7,ASSLGFGSREY
TRBV7-2,TRBJ1-2,ASSLNRNRDRGSGGYT
TRBV11-3,TRBJ2-5,ASSLVPGAAGETQY
TRBV3-1/TRBV3-2,TRBJ2-7,ASSQPSRDRASEQY
TRBV19,TRBJ2-1,ATQTSGTSYNEQF
TRBV6-6,TRBJ1-6,ASSYATGDSPLH
TRBV28,TRBJ1-1,GAITNTEAF
TRBV11-2,TRBJ2-5,ASSLGSAGGETQY
TRBV7-2,TRBJ2-7,ASSLAIGQGLYEQY
TRBV6-5,TRBJ2-7,ASTTGGAYEQY
TRBV18,TRBJ2-7,ASSPRSGSFYEQY
TRBV5-4,TRBJ1-2,ASSGGQGRNYGYT
TRBV2,TRBJ1-5,ASSAASTWAQH
TRBV7-2,TRBJ2-7,ASSSPASGGLEQY
TRBV7-2,TRBJ2-5,ASSLFRLAGQETQY
TRBV5-4,TRBJ2-2,ASRIGTGADGELF
TRBV27,TRBJ1-3,ASSFTYGNTIY
TRBV5-4,TRBJ1-6,ASSLGRNDSPLH
TRBV9,TRBJ1-3,ASSVAQWFSGNTIY
TRBV28,TRBJ1-1,ASSLGGLGTEAF
TRBV19,TRBJ1-2,ASSMGTLGGNYGYT
TRBV11-3,TRBJ1-1,ASSSPGQGWTEAF
TRBV2,TRBJ2-7,ASSEEALAGGGEQY
TRBV6-1,TRBJ1-5,ASSEWWGEGFQPQH
TRBV7-9,TRBJ2-1,ASSSNQGLDEQF
TRBV4-2,TRBJ2-7,ASSQPGTGAYYEQY
TRBV29-1,TRBJ1-1,SGRARPEGSNTEAF
TRBV19,TRBJ1-6,ASSVGLASPLH
TRBV7-8,TRBJ2-5,ASSLDGTSKETQY
TRBV10-3,TRBJ2-2,AISETGQRTGELF
TRBV2,TRBJ2-7,ASGGRGTGVYEQY
TRBV28,TRBJ1-2,ASSSRGRLGGYT